The T cell receptor (beta chain) under discussion was sequenced for a study of cytomegalovirus exposure and HLA in healthy donors. With 60 Vbeta and 13 Jbeta primers, the PCR was carried out. Method: immunoSEQ multiplex PCR; TCRdb's copy keeps in-frame clones and lacks some. Of about 180,000 clones listed, 76% are singletons. The CDR3 extends over 14 amino acids. The germline V gene encodes CDR1 ENHRY and CDR2 SYGVKD. Trimming cost V 6 bases and J 5 bases; bases outside gene matches: 8. The sequence was collected from a man between 18 and 29 years old in good health and CMV-seronegative. V and J are TRBV10-3 and TRBJ2-5; 8 bases map to TRBD2. The sequenced material came from PBMCs. The CDR3 here is CAISVGLAGETQYF. The DNA for the CDR3 is TGTGCCATCAGCGTCGGACTAGCTGGTGAGACCCAGTACTTC.